These 28 T cell receptor beta chains were sequenced from one sample in a study of CD8 T cells in ankylosing spondylitis (TCRdb year 2017). Antigens for these TCRs are unknown. The library was prepared using 5' RACE. This sample was sequenced with an Illumina HiSeq 2500. TCRdb reran the public reads through fastp at Q25 and MiXCR, keeping productive beta chains. One record per CDR3 amino acid sequence lists the most common genes and DNA. This sample is represented by fewer than 550,000 distinct CDR3 sequences; approximately 5% of them were singletons. The ten largest clones represent under 4.5% of the sample. General findings and caveats noted by the study authors: A TCR beta motif made up of several highly homologous amino acid variants appeared to be characteristic of blood from ankylosing spondylitis patients.

Sequencing was performed on blood, either unsorted or a sorted T cell fraction (not recorded which). Receptor source: a male donor with ankylosing spondylitis.

This clonotype was detected ten times or more. The chain carries TRBV24-1 and TRBJ2-1; 11 nucleotides match TRBD2. The J segment lost 5 bases and the V segment lost 4 bases, leaving 9 bases of the junction unmatched. Germline V CDR1 and CDR2: KGHDR, SFDVKD. CDR3 length equals 17 residues. The CDR3 DNA reads as TGTGCCACCAGTGAGTTAGCGGGGGGGAGTAGGCACAATGAGCAGTTCTTC. Translated: CATSELAGGSRHNEQFF.

There are many counts of this clonotype. The chain uses TRBV4-1 and TRBJ2-2; D might be TRBD1 (6 bases). This CDR3 has 15 residues. The germline V and J ends were trimmed by 3 bases and 6 bases, with 14 bases remaining between them. Per germline, CDR1 MGHRA and CDR2 YSYEKL. The CDR3 is CASSQGALRAGELFF. The CDR3 coding sequence is TGCGCCAGCAGCCAGGGGGCCCTTCGAGCCGGGGAGCTGTTTTTT.

This clonotype showed up many times. This chain links TRBV5-5 with TRBJ1-1; a weak D match, TRBD1 (5 bases). CDR1 SGHKS and CDR2 YYEKEE come from the germline V gene (reference sequence). The CDR3 totals 14 residues. Trimming left V 3 bases short and J 4 bases short, with 13 bases between. The CDR3 protein is CASSWGTGTTEAFF. The CDR3 DNA reads as TGTGCCAGCAGCTGGGGTACAGGAACCACTGAAGCTTTCTTT. Full variable domain (rest looked up from reference TRBV5-5 and TRBJ1-1): DAGVTQSPTHLIKTRGQQVTLRCSPISGHKSVSWYQQVLGQGPQFIFQYYEKEERGRGNFPDRFSARQFPNYSSELNVNALLLGDSALYLCASSWGTGTTEAFFGQGTRLTVV.

This clonotype showed up just a few times. The chain carries TRBV4-3 and TRBJ2-3, with 10 bases matching TRBD1. V was clipped by 1 base and J by 3 bases; unmatched bases: 7. Germline V gives CDR1 LGHNA, CDR2 YSLEER. The CDR3 is made up of 17 amino acids. The CDR3 DNA reads as TGCGCCAGCAGCCAAGCCGGGACAGGGGTAAAAACAGATACGCAGTATTTT. This translates into CASSQAGTGVKTDTQYF.

The gene calls are TRBV4-1 and TRBJ2-3, with 9 positions matching TRBD2. J lost 1 base, V lost 2 bases, and 1 base had no gene match. Per the germline V gene, CDR1 is MGHRA and CDR2 is YSYEKL. This CDR3 has 15 residues. The CDR3 sequence is CASSQRTSGTDTQYF. CDR3 bases: TGCGCCAGCAGCCAAAGGACTAGCGGCACAGATACGCAGTATTTT.

This clonotype appeared a few times. This chain connects TRBV14 to TRBJ1-1; D is unclear. This CDR3 comprises 14 residues. CDR1 and CDR2 (germline): SGHDN, FVKESK. V gave up 1 base and J gave up 5 bases, with 11 bases separating them. The CDR3 sequence is CASSQVEFTTEAFF. Here the CDR3 DNA reads TGTGCCAGCAGCCAAGTGGAATTCACAACTGAAGCTTTCTTT. The complete variable domain, with remaining parts taken from reference TRBV14 and TRBJ1-1, reads EAGVTQFPSHSVIEKGQTVTLRCDPISGHDNLYWYRRVMGKEIKFLLHFVKESKQDESGMPNNRFLAERTGGTYSTLKVQPAELEDSGVYFCASSQVEFTTEAFFGQGTRLTVV.

This clonotype was recorded many times. The J gene is TRBJ2-2, the V gene TRBV6-2 or TRBV6-3; the D is unclear. CDR1 and CDR2 from the germline V gene are MNHEY and SVGEGT. V was trimmed by 0 bases and J by 1 base, leaving 18 bases between them. The CDR3 has 19 residues. For the CDR3, the DNA is TGTGCCAGCAGTTACTCGACCCGTCAAGGTTCGCTGAACACCGGGGAGCTGTTTTTT. Translating it yields CASSYSTRQGSLNTGELFF.

This clonotype has a count of ten or more. This chain uses TRBV12-3 or TRBV12-4 with TRBJ2-7; tentative D call: TRBD2 (7 bases). Trimming shortened V by 5 bases and J by 4 bases, and 15 bases separated the two germline ends. The CDR3 is made up of 14 amino acids. This CDR3 is CASSPGGGGYEQYF. The CDR3 DNA reads TGTGCCAGCAGTCCTGGGGGCGGGGGTTACGAGCAGTACTTC.

This clonotype showed up many times. This sequence joins TRBV28 and TRBJ1-5; D call uncertain. V lost 1 base, J lost 9 bases, and 4 bases lay in between. Germline values: CDR1 MDHEN, CDR2 SYDVKM. The length of the CDR3 is 11 residues. CDR3 sequence: CASSLSGPQHF. For the CDR3, the DNA is TGTGCCAGCAGTTTATCAGGGCCCCAGCATTTT.

This clonotype has at least ten counts. The V gene is TRBV6-5, the J gene TRBJ1-3, with no clear D. Germline loops: CDR1 MNHEY, CDR2 SVGAGI. The CDR3 extends over 16 amino acids. Trimming removed 2 bases from V and 0 bases from J, with 11 bases in between. CDR3 DNA: TGTGCCAGCAGTTACACCCCCTTCCTCTCTGGAAACACCATATATTTT. This gives the protein CASSYTPFLSGNTIYF.

This clonotype showed up many times. J is TRBJ1-4 and V is TRBV20-1; D remains unclear. The CDR3 loop spans 15 amino acids. From germline, CDR1 is DFQATT and CDR2 SNEGSKA (reference sequence). V was shortened by 3 bases and J by 4 bases, with 15 bases between the two germline ends. CDR3 protein: CSARELDGFNEKLFF. CDR3 nucleotide sequence: TGCAGTGCTAGGGAACTGGACGGTTTTAATGAAAAACTGTTTTTT.

This clonotype was detected ten times or more. This chain uses TRBV28 with TRBJ2-1; D may match TRBD1 or TRBD2 (5 bases each). Between the trimmed V and J ends, which lost 5 bases and 6 bases, there was a span of 17 bases. From germline, CDR1 is MDHEN and CDR2 SYDVKM. The CDR3 covers 15 residues. The CDR3 coding sequence is TGTGCCAGCAGTCTACCCGGGACCTTGGCCAATGAGCAGTTCTTC. It codes for CASSLPGTLANEQFF.

Worth noting for this clonotype: This clone may be a read error of a much larger clone one base away. The chain has TRBV5-1 and TRBJ1-1; D is possibly TRBD1 (5 bases). V gave up 0 bases and J gave up 1 base, with 13 bases separating them. The CDR3 sequence is 16 residues long. CDR1 is SGHRS, CDR2 YFSETQ, per germline. CDR3 in DNA: TGCGCCAGCAGCTTGGAAGGATTTGGGGGGAACACTGAAGCTTTCTTT. As protein: CASSLEGFGGNTEAFF.

Only a few counts were recorded for this clonotype. V gene TRBV20-1 combines with J gene TRBJ2-1; 9 positions agree with TRBD2. The CDR3 spans 15 residues. The junction had 4 bases not matched to a gene; V was cut back by 0 bases and J by 4 bases. Looked up from germline, CDR1 is DFQATT and CDR2 is SNEGSKA (reference sequence). The CDR3 sequence: CSARDLAGIYNEQFF. CDR3 DNA: TGCAGTGCTAGAGATCTAGCGGGAATATACAATGAGCAGTTCTTC.

This clonotype was seen repeatedly, ten times or more. This chain links TRBV7-9 with TRBJ2-5, with 10 bases lining up with TRBD1. The CDR3 spans 15 residues. Germline CDR1 reads SEHNR; CDR2 reads FQNEAQ (reference sequence). Trimming took 2 bases from V and 4 from J; bases not matched to a gene: 4. DNA for the CDR3: TGTGCCAGCAGCTTAAGACAGGGGGCCGGAGAGACCCAGTACTTC. This translates into CASSLRQGAGETQYF. The entire variable domain, with the rest obtained from reference TRBV7-9 and TRBJ2-5, is as follows: DTGVSQNPRHKITKRGQNVTFRCDPISEHNRLYWYRQTLGQGPEFLTYFQNEAQLEKSRLLSDRFSAERPKGSFSTLEIQRTEQGDSAMYLCASSLRQGAGETQYFGPGTRLLVL.

This clonotype was seen ten or more times. The chain employs TRBV5-5 and TRBJ2-2; 8 nucleotides line up with TRBD1. CDR1 and CDR2 from the germline V gene are SGHKS and YYEKEE (reference sequence). V dropped 5 bases and J dropped 2; count of bases not matched to a gene: 5. The CDR3 has 15 residues. The chain's CDR3 is CASSMTGANTGELFF. The DNA for the CDR3 is TGTGCCAGCAGTATGACAGGGGCTAACACCGGGGAGCTGTTTTTT.

This clonotype was seen ten or more times. V and J are TRBV6-1 and TRBJ1-1; a possible D gene is TRBD1 (5 bases). Germline CDR1 MNHNS, CDR2 SASEGT. The CDR3 covers 14 residues. V dropped 7 bases and J dropped 5 bases, with 17 bases sitting between them. CDR3 DNA sequence: TGTGCCAGCACCCCGGGAAGGGGAACTACTGAAGCTTTCTTT. This sequence encodes CASTPGRGTTEAFF.

The V and J genes are TRBV10-3 and TRBJ2-7; the D is unclear. With 10 bases removed from V and 2 bases from J, the gap between germline ends came to 15 bases. The CDR3 covers 13 residues. Germline lookup yields CDR1 ENHRY and CDR2 SYGVKD. The CDR3 region is CATAGESAYEQYF. CDR3 in DNA: TGTGCCACCGCAGGTGAATCAGCCTACGAGCAGTACTTC.

The chain recombines TRBV9 with TRBJ2-7; perhaps TRBD1 as D (5 bases). V was trimmed by 0 bases and J by 4 bases, leaving 14 bases between them. The germline V gene has CDR1 SGDLS and CDR2 YYNGEE. This CDR3 contains 15 residues. The CDR3 coding sequence is TGTGCCAGCAGCGTAGGTCAGGGTAGTGGGTACGAGCAGTACTTC. Residues: CASSVGQGSGYEQYF. Full variable domain (outside the CDR3, taken from reference TRBV9 and TRBJ2-7): DSGVTQTPKHLITATGQRVTLRCSPRSGDLSVYWYQQSLDQGLQFLIQYYNGEERAKGNILERFSAQQFPDLHSELNLSSLELGDSALYFCASSVGQGSGYEQYFGPGTRLTVT.

This clonotype was recorded many times. CDR3 in DNA: TGCAGCACCTTACAGGGTAACTATGGCTACACCTTC. Residues: CSTLQGNYGYTF. The chain joins TRBV29-1 to TRBJ1-2, with a possible D match to TRBD1 (6 bases). V was cut by 8 bases and J by 1 base, with 11 bases left in between. The CDR3 has 12 residues. CDR1 and CDR2 from the germline V gene are SQVTM and ANQGSEA.

The chain is built from TRBV9 and TRBJ2-3; 10 bases match TRBD1. Germline CDR1 is SGDLS and CDR2 is YYNGEE. Losses at the gene ends were 6 bases for V and 3 bases for J; bases not matched to a gene: 16. This CDR3 has 18 amino acids. Here the CDR3 DNA reads TGTGCCAGCATCGAAAGGGGATTCCGGGACAGGGGAACAGATACGCAGTATTTT. It encodes CASIERGFRDRGTDTQYF.

This clonotype appeared a few times. The CDR3 DNA reads as TGTGCCAGCAGGGAGGGCGCTCTCCATTTCACTGAAGCTTTCTTT. Translation gives CASREGALHFTEAFF. The chain joins TRBV6-1 to TRBJ1-1, with D unclear. Trimming took 6 bases from V and 4 from J, leaving 18 bases between them. The CDR3 contains 15 residues. Germline CDR1 is MNHNS and CDR2 is SASEGT.

The gene calls are TRBV11-2 and TRBJ2-5; 8 nucleotides line up with TRBD2. Germline CDR1 is SGHAT and CDR2 is FQNNGV. Trimming at V came to 4 bases and at J to 6 bases, leaving 13 bases not matched to a gene. The CDR3 is 16 residues long. As DNA, the CDR3 is TGTGCCAGCAGCTCCCAAATGGCGGGGGGACTCAAGACCCAGTACTTC. Protein sequence: CASSSQMAGGLKTQYF.

In this sample, this clonotype turned up many times. The chain is built from TRBV5-1 and TRBJ1-4; no clear D gene. Per germline, CDR1 SGHRS and CDR2 YFSETQ. This CDR3 is 14 amino acids long. V was clipped by 0 bases and J by 7 bases, with 10 bases between them. The CDR3 spells CASSLEGFSEKLFF. CDR3 DNA sequence: TGCGCCAGCAGCTTGGAAGGGTTTAGTGAAAAACTGTTTTTT.

The sample holds many counts of this clonotype. V is TRBV20-1 and J is TRBJ2-7; D not resolved. The length of the CDR3 is 12 residues. V lost 1 base and J lost 6, with 10 bases in between. The germline V gene encodes CDR1 DFQATT and CDR2 SNEGSKA (reference sequence). The CDR3 nucleotides read TGCAGTGCTAGAGGCGGATCCGGCGAGCAGTACTTC. Translated, it gives CSARGGSGEQYF.

This clonotype was detected many times. This chain joins TRBV29-1 and TRBJ2-3; 11 bases match TRBD1. CDR3 length: 16 residues. The trim removed 3 bases at V and 7 bases at J, leaving 12 bases unmatched. Germline loops: CDR1 SQVTM, CDR2 ANQGSEA. The CDR3 nucleotides are TGCAGCGTTGAGAAGGACAGGGGGCTTTATGACTATACGCAGTATTTT. Translated: CSVEKDRGLYDYTQYF.

This CDR3 is CSASSTGGPEKLFF. Here the CDR3 DNA reads TGCAGTGCTAGCTCAACAGGGGGTCCCGAAAAACTGTTTTTT. V and J are TRBV20-1 and TRBJ1-4; 8 nucleotides line up with TRBD1. The V and J ends lost 3 bases and 8 bases, in that order; junction bases with no gene match: 8. The CDR3 length is 14 residues. Germline assignment: CDR1 DFQATT and CDR2 SNEGSKA (reference sequence).

This clonotype was detected many times. The chain recombines TRBV20-1 with TRBJ1-2; D call uncertain. The CDR3 has 13 amino acids. CDR1 and CDR2 from the germline V gene are DFQATT and SNEGSKA (reference sequence). V lost 2 bases and J 4 bases, leaving 11 bases between the germline ends. In DNA form, the CDR3 reads TGCAGTGCTAGACGCAGCCTCCTCTATGGCTACACCTTC. Protein sequence: CSARRSLLYGYTF.